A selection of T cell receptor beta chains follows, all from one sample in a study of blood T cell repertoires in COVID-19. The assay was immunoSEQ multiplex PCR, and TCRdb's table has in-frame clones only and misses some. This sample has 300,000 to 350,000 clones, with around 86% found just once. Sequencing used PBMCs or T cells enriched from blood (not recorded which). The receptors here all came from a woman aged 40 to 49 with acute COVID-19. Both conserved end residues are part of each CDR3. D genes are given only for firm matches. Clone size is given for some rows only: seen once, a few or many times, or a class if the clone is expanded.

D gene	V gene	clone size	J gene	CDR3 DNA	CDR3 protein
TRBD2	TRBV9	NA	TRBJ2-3	TGTGCCAGCAGCCGGACTAGCGGGACTACGCAGTATTTT	CASSRTSGTTQYF
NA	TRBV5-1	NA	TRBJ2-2	TGCGCCAGCAGCTTGGAACCCCTAGGGGCCGGGGAGCTGTTTTTT	CASSLEPLGAGELFF
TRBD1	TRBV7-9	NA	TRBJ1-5	TGTGCCAGCAGCTTAGGGACAGGGGCCAACAATCAGCCCCAGCATTTT	CASSLGTGANNQPQHF
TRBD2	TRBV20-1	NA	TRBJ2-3	TGCAGTGCAAGTACTCTAGCGGGGGGCCCCCTTAGCACAGATACGCAGTATTTT	CSASTLAGGPLSTDTQYF
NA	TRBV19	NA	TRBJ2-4	TGTGCCAGTAGTACCGGACAGGACTACGTGGCCAAAAACATTCAGTACTTC	CASSTGQDYVAKNIQYF
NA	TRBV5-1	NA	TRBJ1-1	TGCGCCAGCAGCTTTCCCGGGGACACTGAAGCTTTCTTT	CASSFPGDTEAFF
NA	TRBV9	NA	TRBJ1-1	TGTGCCAGCAGCGTAGACAGAGCCATGAACACTGAAGCTTTCTTT	CASSVDRAMNTEAFF
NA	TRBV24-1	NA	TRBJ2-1	TGTGCCACCAGTGATTTGGCCCCAGCCAGGGGACGCCCCAGCTCCTACAATGAGCAGTTCTTC	CATSDLAPARGRPSSYNEQFF
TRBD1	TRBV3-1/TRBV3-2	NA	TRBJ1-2	TGTGCCAGCAGCTCTCCGACAGGGGCTACTGGCTACACCTTC	CASSSPTGATGYTF
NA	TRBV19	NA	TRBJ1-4	TGTGCCAGTAGTATGGGAGGGACAACTAATGAAAAACTGTTTTTT	CASSMGGTTNEKLFF
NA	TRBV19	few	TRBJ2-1	TGTGCCAGTAGTATTACATGGAATGAGCAGTTCTTC	CASSITWNEQFF
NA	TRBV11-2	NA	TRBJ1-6	TGTGCCAGCAGCTTAAGTACGTTGGGGGGTTCACCCCTCCACTTT	CASSLSTLGGSPLHF
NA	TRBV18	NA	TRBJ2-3	TGTGCCAGCTCACTCGGACTGAGCACAGATACGCAGTATTTT	CASSLGLSTDTQYF
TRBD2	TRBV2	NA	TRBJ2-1	TGTGCCAGCCTTCGGACTAGCGGGGTGAGCTCCTACAATGAGCAGTTCTTC	CASLRTSGVSSYNEQFF
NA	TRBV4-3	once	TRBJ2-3	TGCGCCAGCAGCCAAACCTACACAGATACGCAGTATTTT	CASSQTYTDTQYF
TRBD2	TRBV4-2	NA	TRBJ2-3	TGTGCCAGCAGCCAAGACCCCTCACTAGCGTCCCCTACAGATACGCAGTATTTT	CASSQDPSLASPTDTQYF
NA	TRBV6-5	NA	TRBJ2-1	TGTGCCAGCAGTTATAGCAATGAGCAGTTCTTC	CASSYSNEQFF
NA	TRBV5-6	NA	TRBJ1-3	TGTGCCAGCAGCGTCCCCGGGTTAGGGGAGGGGCAGTCTGGAAACACCATATATTTT	CASSVPGLGEGQSGNTIYF
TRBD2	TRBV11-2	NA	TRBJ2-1	TGTGCCAGCAGCTTAGGGAGCGGGAGACGATCTGAGCAGTTCTTC	CASSLGSGRRSEQFF
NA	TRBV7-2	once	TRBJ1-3	TGTGCCAGCAGTTCCCCAGGCTTCTCTGGAAACACCATATATTTT	CASSSPGFSGNTIYF
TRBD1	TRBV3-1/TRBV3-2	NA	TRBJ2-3	TGTGCCAGCAGCCCCGGACAGGCAAACACAGATACGCAGTATTTT	CASSPGQANTDTQYF
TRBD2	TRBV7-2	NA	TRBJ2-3	TGTGCCAGCATGCGGGGGGCTAACACAGATACGCAGTATTTT	CASMRGANTDTQYF
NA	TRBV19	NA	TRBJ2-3	TGTGCCAGTAGTAATAGCCCAGGGAGGACCACAGATACGCAGTATTTT	CASSNSPGRTTDTQYF
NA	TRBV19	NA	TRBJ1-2	TGTGCCAGTAGTGTCTACAGGGAAGGCTACACCTTC	CASSVYREGYTF
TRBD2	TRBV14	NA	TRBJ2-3	TGTGCCAGCAGCCAAAGGTCCTGGAGGCTAGCGGGTGTGGTTGATACGCAGTATTTT	CASSQRSWRLAGVVDTQYF
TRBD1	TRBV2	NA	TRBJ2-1	TGTGCCAGCAGTGAAAGTAGGGGACAGGGGATTGATGAGCAGTTCTTC	CASSESRGQGIDEQFF